The clone carrying this T cell receptor beta chain was found once. Its specificity is not known. The data derive from a study of T cell responses to AZD1222 COVID-19 vaccine. General study results and limits: Donors skewed white British and female; clonal diversity was possibly underestimated. Baseline serology detected seropositivity in only six or seven AZD1222 recipients. The study found vaccine-associated CD4 TCRs spanning spike, dominant at 160-218 and 743-854. Among spike-specific TCRs, nearly half reportedly target unmutated variant regions.

Germline V gene lookup returns CDR1 MNHNY and CDR2 SVGAGI (reference sequence). This CDR3 has 13 amino acids. Trimming pared 2 bases from V and 5 bases from J, leaving 10 bases between. Some clones are missing from TCRdb's copy, which holds only in-frame ones; the method was immunoSEQ multiplex PCR. The profile shows approximately 120,000 clones, around nine tenths of them singletons. The gene calls are TRBV6-6 and TRBJ2-7; D gene unclear. The sequence was obtained from an adult in good health. This sample comprised peripheral blood, obtained on day 0 of MenACWY control vaccination. The CDR3 DNA reads TGTGCCAGCAGTTACCGTCTACCTGACGAGCAGTACTTC. Encoded protein: CASSYRLPDEQYF.